This T cell receptor beta chain was documented in a study of T cells in tumors after PD-1 blockade. Template: tumor biopsy or peripheral blood genomic DNA, roughly 616-6,500 ng per sample. The CDR3 runs 15 residues. CDR1 and CDR2 (germline): MNHNY, SVGAGI (reference sequence). Trimming stripped 8 bases from V and 0 bases from J, with 11 bases between. Clones were read by immunoSEQ multiplex PCR, and TCRdb kept only the in-frame ones, dropping some. The sample contains tens of thousands of clones, 73% of which appear only once. The V call is TRBV6-6, the J call TRBJ2-6; no clear D. The source material was PBMCs, sampled after anti-PD-1 treatment. This clonotype was obtained from a human donor with basal cell carcinoma. The CDR3 reads CASGVRYSGANVLTF. In nucleotides, the CDR3 is TGTGCCAGCGGGGTTAGGTACTCTGGGGCCAACGTCCTGACTTTC.